The next 6 T cell receptor beta chains were all read from a single sample in a study of metastatic and nonmetastatic thyroid tumors. TCRdb reanalyzed the PCR reads via MiXCR. The data show approximately 28,000 clones, over 12% seen once. All patients were untreated before thyroid surgery. The source material was blood. These TCRs come from a male donor with papillary thyroid cancer or a benign thyroid nodule (not recorded which). Some clones in this sample may be carry-over from other donors' samples.

In this sample, this clone turned up many times. The chain couples TRBV20-1 to TRBJ2-1, with TRBD2 identical over 8 bases. CDR3 length: 17 residues. CDR1 is DFQATT, CDR2 SNEGSKA, per germline (reference sequence). Losses at the gene ends were 5 bases for V and 0 bases for J; bases not matched to a gene: 12. CDR3 coding DNA: TGCAGTGCTCCCGCGGGAGGCCACCCCTTCTCCTACAATGAGCAGTTCTTC. Protein: CSAPAGGHPFSYNEQFF.

The chain recombines TRBV27 with TRBJ2-7; D possibly matches TRBD1 or TRBD2 (5 bases each). Per germline, CDR1 MNHEY and CDR2 SMNVEV (reference sequence). The CDR3 contains 17 residues. Trimming took 3 bases from V and 7 from J, leaving 25 bases between them. Written as DNA, the CDR3 is TGTGCCAGCAGTTTCCGCGCCCCGCTTGGGACCCCCGAAGAGCAGTACTTC. As protein: CASSFRAPLGTPEEQYF.

This clone has at least ten counts. The genes are TRBV7-2 and TRBJ2-5, with D perhaps TRBD2 (5 bases). V lost 6 bases and J 5 bases, leaving 16 bases between the germline ends. Germline values: CDR1 SGHTA, CDR2 FQGNSA. The CDR3 covers 14 residues. CDR3 sequence: CASRSHSVGETQYF. The CDR3 DNA reads TGTGCCAGCAGGTCTCATAGCGTCGGGGAGACCCAGTACTTC.

This clone showed up just a few times. The CDR3 loop reads CASSHKRPSGRQYEQYF. In DNA form, the CDR3 reads TGCGCCAGCAGCCATAAGAGGCCTAGCGGGAGGCAGTACGAGCAGTACTTC. The chain uses TRBV4-1 and TRBJ2-7, with 11 bases matching TRBD2. In germline, CDR1 is MGHRA, CDR2 YSYEKL. This CDR3 comprises 17 residues. Trimming at V came to 3 bases and at J to 4 bases, leaving 11 bases not matched to a gene.

Many counts were recorded for this clone. The chain is built from TRBV9 and TRBJ1-5, with D perhaps matching TRBD1 (5 bases). This CDR3 is 15 amino acids long. The V gene lost 2 bases and the J gene lost 7 bases, with 16 bases spanning the gap. The V gene's germline CDR1 is SGDLS and CDR2 YYNGEE. The CDR3 reads CASSVGGRADQPQHF. Written as DNA, the CDR3 is TGTGCCAGCAGCGTTGGGGGGAGGGCTGACCAGCCCCAGCATTTT.

This clone appeared many times. This chain connects TRBV29-1 to TRBJ2-7; the D is unclear. Looked up from germline, CDR1 is SQVTM and CDR2 is ANQGSEA. The CDR3 totals 13 residues. V dropped 0 bases and J dropped 5 bases, with 11 bases sitting between them. The CDR3 bases are TGCAGCGTTGAAGAACAGAAAACCCACGAGCAGTACTTC. It specifies CSVEEQKTHEQYF.